A single sample is the source of the 23 T cell receptor beta chains below, sequenced in a study of shared clonotypes between healthy human individuals. TCRdb's table, derived via immunoSEQ multiplex PCR, lists solely in-frame clones and lacks some. The repertoire consists of over 850,000 clones, with approximately 78% occurring once and the leading ten covering roughly 0.62%. Sequenced sample: memory CD4+ T cells from PBMCs. Sample subset: CD45RA-negative fraction. The receptors shown here come from a man aged 18 to 30 in good health. Some clones in this sample may be carry-over from other donors' samples.

This clone was found once. Sequence at one end of the junction differs from germline and may be a read error. The V and J genes are TRBV11-2 and TRBJ2-1, with 8 nucleotides matching TRBD1. The CDR3 has 15 residues. The germline gives CDR1 SGHAT, CDR2 FQNNGV. The CDR3 DNA is TGTGCCAGCAGCTTTACAGGGGGTGCCTACAACGAGCAGTTCTTC. It encodes CASSFTGGAYNEQFF.

This chain uses TRBV7-2 with TRBJ2-6; D unclear. The V gene's germline CDR1 is SGHTA and CDR2 FQGNSA. CDR3 length: 19 residues. With 5 bases removed from V and 0 bases from J, the gap between germline ends came to 20 bases. The CDR3 reads CASSQLPRAYLSGANVLTF. DNA of the CDR3: TGTGCCAGCAGCCAATTACCCCGGGCCTACCTCTCTGGGGCCAACGTCCTGACTTTC.

The gene calls are TRBV15 and TRBJ1-3; D is possibly TRBD1 (6 bases). The CDR3 has 13 amino acids. With 8 bases removed from V and 2 bases from J, the gap between germline ends came to 10 bases. The germline V gene encodes CDR1 LNHNV and CDR2 YYDKDF (reference sequence). The CDR3 DNA follows: TGTGCCACCGCGAGGGGGACTGGAAACACCATATATTTT. Amino acid sequence: CATARGTGNTIYF. Complete variable domain (other parts from reference TRBV15 and TRBJ1-3): DAMVIQNPRYQVTQFGKPVTLSCSQTLNHNVMYWYQQKSSQAPKLLFHYYDKDFNNEADTPDNFQSRRPNTSFCFLDIRSPGLGDTAMYLCATARGTGNTIYFGEGSWLTVV.

This clone occurred a few times. Other DNA sequences of this sample code for an identical CDR3. The chain combines TRBV5-8 with TRBJ2-7; 7 positions match TRBD1. The germline V gene has CDR1 SGHTS and CDR2 YDEGEE. With 4 bases clipped from V and 1 base from J, the junction kept 5 bases outside the gene matches. The length of the CDR3 is 14 residues. As DNA, the CDR3 is TGTGCCAGCAGCCGGACAGGTTCTTCCTACGAGCAGTACTTC. It specifies CASSRTGSSYEQYF.

This chain connects TRBV2 to TRBJ2-5; 12 bases align to TRBD2. TRBJ2-7 explains the end of the DNA better; the J call may be wrong. Per the germline V gene, CDR1 is SNHLY and CDR2 is FYNNEI. The CDR3 spans 14 residues. In nucleotides, the CDR3 is TGTGCCAGCAGTGAGACTAGCGGGAGCTACGAGCAGTACTTC. It is translated as CASSETSGSYEQYF.

The chain employs TRBV29-1 and TRBJ2-3, with 10 bases that match TRBD2. In germline, CDR1 is SQVTM, CDR2 ANQGSEA. The CDR3 consists of 15 residues. V trimming: 4 bases; J trimming: 0 bases; junction bases outside the gene matches: 4. The DNA of the CDR3 is TGCAGCGTTGGCTCGACTAGCGGGAGCACAGATACGCAGTATTTT. Protein: CSVGSTSGSTDTQYF.

V and J are TRBV5-4 and TRBJ1-4; D gene ambiguous. Between the trimmed V and J ends, which lost 5 bases and 2 bases, there was a span of 13 bases. CDR1 SGHNT and CDR2 YYREEE come from the germline V gene (reference sequence). The CDR3 is 15 residues long. CDR3 amino acids: CASRSGWDTNEKLFF. As DNA, the CDR3 is TGTGCCAGCAGAAGTGGTTGGGATACTAATGAAAAACTGTTTTTT.

This sequence joins TRBV6-6 and TRBJ2-1, with 7 nucleotides matching TRBD2. After removal of 6 bases from V and 10 bases from J, the junction contained 12 bases not matched to a gene. Germline CDR1 is MNHNY and CDR2 is SVGAGI (reference sequence). The CDR3 is 14 amino acids. The CDR3 nucleotides read TGTGCCAGCAGCGTCAAAGCGGGGTATGGGGAGCAGTTCTTC. Amino acid sequence: CASSVKAGYGEQFF.

In the case of this clone: This specimen includes other DNA sequences encoding the same CDR3. This chain connects TRBV4-2 to TRBJ1-1; D is unresolved. This CDR3 spans 14 amino acids. CDR1 is LGHNA and CDR2 is YNFKEQ in the germline V gene. Trimming removed 0 bases at V and 5 bases at J, with 10 bases between. In DNA, the CDR3 is TGTGCCAGCAGCCAAGATTTAGGGAGGACTGAAGCTTTCTTT. This translates into CASSQDLGRTEAFF.

V and J are TRBV4-3 and TRBJ2-3, with 9 bases that match TRBD1. Germline CDR1 and CDR2: LGHNA and YSLEER. V dropped 4 bases and J dropped 4; count of bases not matched to a gene: 0. The CDR3 contains 13 residues. CDR3 sequence: CASSRQGADTQYF. DNA for the CDR3: TGCGCCAGCAGCCGACAGGGGGCAGATACGCAGTATTTT.

The rearrangement joins TRBV11-1 to TRBJ2-2, with 9 bases matching TRBD2. The germline V gene has CDR1 SGHAT and CDR2 FQDESV (reference sequence). J gave up 5 bases and V 5 bases, and 9 bases lay outside the gene matches. The CDR3 runs 16 residues. CDR3 protein: CASSRLAAQLTGELFF. The CDR3 DNA reads as TGTGCCAGCAGCAGACTAGCGGCACAACTGACCGGGGAGCTGTTTTTT.

The chain couples TRBV28 to TRBJ1-2; D perhaps matches TRBD1 (6 bases). Germline lookup yields CDR1 MDHEN and CDR2 SYDVKM. This CDR3 comprises 14 residues. V lost 5 bases and J lost 1, with 11 bases in between. The CDR3 spells CASSRYRDNYGYTF. CDR3 in DNA: TGTGCCAGCAGTAGGTACAGGGATAACTATGGCTACACCTTC.

The CDR3 reads CASSSPGLAASYEQYF. CDR3 nucleotide sequence: TGTGCCAGCAGCTCACCTGGACTAGCGGCCTCCTACGAGCAGTACTTC. The chain couples TRBV28 to TRBJ2-7, with 10 positions matching TRBD2. Germline trimming cut 6 bases from V and 0 bases from J; bases unmatched to any gene: 8. Germline-derived CDR1 and CDR2 are MDHEN and SYDVKM. The CDR3 is 16 residues long.

Here the CDR3 DNA reads TGTGCCAGCAGTTTAGGGGGCTCTGGGGCCAACGTCCTGACTTTC. This codes for CASSLGGSGANVLTF. The V gene is TRBV27, the J gene TRBJ2-6, with D perhaps TRBD1 or TRBD2 (5 bases each). The CDR3 is 15 amino acids. Germline-derived CDR1 and CDR2 are MNHEY and SMNVEV (reference sequence). V shed 2 bases and J shed 0 bases, with 5 bases lying between them. The variable domain in full, with the rest retrieved from reference TRBV27 and TRBJ2-6, is EAQVTQNPRYLITVTGKKLTVTCSQNMNHEYMSWYRQDPGLGLRQIYYSMNVEVTDKGDVPEGYKVSRKEKRNFPLILESPSPNQTSLYFCASSLGGSGANVLTFGAGSRLTVL.

The V gene is TRBV14, the J gene TRBJ2-7; D gene uncertain. The germline V gene has CDR1 SGHDN and CDR2 FVKESK. The V end lost 2 bases, the J end lost 3 bases, and 8 bases lay between the germline ends. The CDR3 length is 13 residues. The CDR3 coding sequence is TGTGCCAGCAGCCAAAACCTCGACTACGAGCAGTACTTC. Translation gives CASSQNLDYEQYF. Combining the CDR3 with reference TRBV14 and TRBJ2-7 gives the whole variable domain EAGVTQFPSHSVIEKGQTVTLRCDPISGHDNLYWYRRVMGKEIKFLLHFVKESKQDESGMPNNRFLAERTGGTYSTLKVQPAELEDSGVYFCASSQNLDYEQYFGPGTRLTVT.

V gene TRBV6-5 combines with J gene TRBJ2-5, with a possible D match to TRBD2 (6 bases). Germline CDR1 MNHEY, CDR2 SVGAGI. This CDR3 contains 14 residues. V gave up 8 bases and J gave up 3 bases, with 16 bases separating them. The CDR3 loop reads CASREPGDKETQYF. The CDR3 DNA reads as TGTGCCAGCCGCGAACCGGGAGACAAAGAGACCCAGTACTTC.

Turning to this clone: A read error is the likely source, as a far larger clone sits one nucleotide away. The chain employs TRBV30 and TRBJ2-3, with D tentatively TRBD1 or TRBD2 (5 bases each). V was pared by 0 bases and J by 8 bases, with 18 bases between. Germline V gene data show CDR1 as GTSNPN and CDR2 as SVGIG (reference sequence). This CDR3 contains 15 residues. DNA for the CDR3: TGTGCCTGGAGTGTACCGGAGAGGGGATCGGGTACGCAGTATTTT. Amino acids: CAWSVPERGSGTQYF.

The rearrangement links TRBV5-1 to TRBJ1-3; weak D call: TRBD1 (5 bases). This CDR3 contains 18 residues. The V gene's germline CDR1 is SGHRS and CDR2 YFSETQ. The V end lost 1 base, the J end lost 1 base, and 18 bases lay between the germline ends. The CDR3 DNA reads TGCGCCAGCAGCTTGACAGGACACCTAGGGTTTTCTGGAAACACCATATATTTT. Its protein is CASSLTGHLGFSGNTIYF.

The rearrangement links TRBV28 to TRBJ2-2; TRBD1 aligns across 9 bases. CDR3 size: 17 residues. Germline values: CDR1 MDHEN, CDR2 SYDVKM. With V trimmed by 8 bases and J by 3 bases, 13 bases remained unmatched. Here the CDR3 reads CASLPDRGKKHTGELFF. The CDR3 coding sequence is TGTGCCAGCCTTCCGGACAGGGGTAAGAAGCACACCGGGGAGCTGTTTTTT.

The chain uses TRBV6-4 and TRBJ1-5; 7 nucleotides line up with TRBD1. Trimming cost V 7 bases and J 0 bases; bases outside gene matches: 6. CDR1 is MRHNA and CDR2 is SNTAGT in the germline V gene. The CDR3 contains 15 residues. CDR3 loop: CASKITGDSNQPQHF. DNA of the CDR3: TGTGCCAGCAAAATAACAGGGGATAGCAATCAGCCCCAGCATTTT.

This chain uses TRBV6-6 with TRBJ2-1; D remains ambiguous. Looked up from germline, CDR1 is MNHNY and CDR2 is SVGAGI (reference sequence). This CDR3 contains 16 residues. V was clipped by 2 bases and J by 0 bases, with 11 bases between them. In DNA form, the CDR3 reads TGTGCCAGCAGTTACGGGGTCCTGAGCTCCTACAATGAGCAGTTCTTC. Protein product: CASSYGVLSSYNEQFF.

This chain joins TRBV9 and TRBJ1-5; no reliable D call. V gave up 0 bases and J gave up 6 bases, with 10 bases separating them. The CDR3 contains 14 residues. Germline CDR1 SGDLS, CDR2 YYNGEE. The CDR3 loop is CASSVDWSVQPQHF. The DNA for the CDR3 is TGTGCCAGCAGCGTAGATTGGTCGGTTCAGCCCCAGCATTTT.

This clone was picked up one time. The V gene is TRBV14, the J gene TRBJ2-7; D tentatively fits TRBD1 or TRBD2 (5 bases each). The CDR3 has 15 residues. Germline assignment: CDR1 SGHDN and CDR2 FVKESK. The V end lost 3 bases, the J end lost 0 bases, and 12 bases lay between the germline ends. CDR3 protein: CASSQSLGVSYEQYF. CDR3 nucleotide sequence: TGTGCCAGCAGCCAGTCATTGGGGGTCTCCTACGAGCAGTACTTC.